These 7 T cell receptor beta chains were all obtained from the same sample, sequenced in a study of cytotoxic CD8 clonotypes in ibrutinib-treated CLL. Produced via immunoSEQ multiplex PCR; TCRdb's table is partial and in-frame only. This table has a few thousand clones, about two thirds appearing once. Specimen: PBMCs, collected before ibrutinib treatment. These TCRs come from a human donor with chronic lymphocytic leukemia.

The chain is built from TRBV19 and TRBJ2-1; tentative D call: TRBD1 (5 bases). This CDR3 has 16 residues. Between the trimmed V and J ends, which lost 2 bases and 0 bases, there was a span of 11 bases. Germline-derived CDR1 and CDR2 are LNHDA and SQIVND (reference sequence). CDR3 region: CASSISDTGSYNEQFF. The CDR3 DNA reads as TGTGCCAGTAGTATATCGGACACGGGCTCCTACAATGAGCAGTTCTTC.

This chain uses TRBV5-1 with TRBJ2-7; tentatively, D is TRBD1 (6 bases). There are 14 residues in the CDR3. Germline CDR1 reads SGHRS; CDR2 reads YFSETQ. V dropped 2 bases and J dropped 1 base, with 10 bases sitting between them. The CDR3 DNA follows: TGCGCCAGCAGCTTCAACAGGGAATCCTACGAGCAGTACTTC. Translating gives CASSFNRESYEQYF.

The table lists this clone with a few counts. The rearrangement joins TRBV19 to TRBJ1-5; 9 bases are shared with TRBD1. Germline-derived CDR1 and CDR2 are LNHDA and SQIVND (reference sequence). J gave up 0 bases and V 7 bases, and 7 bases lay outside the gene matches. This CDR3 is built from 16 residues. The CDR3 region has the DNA TGTGCCAGTATCCCCCCGGGACAGGGTAGCAATCAGCCCCAGCATTTT. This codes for CASIPPGQGSNQPQHF.

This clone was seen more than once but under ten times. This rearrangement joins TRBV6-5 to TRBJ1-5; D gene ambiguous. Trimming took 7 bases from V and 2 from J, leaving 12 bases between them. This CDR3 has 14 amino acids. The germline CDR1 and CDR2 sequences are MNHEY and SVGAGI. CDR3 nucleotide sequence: TGTGCCAGCATGACTCTTGGCGGCAATCAGCCCCAGCATTTT. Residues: CASMTLGGNQPQHF.

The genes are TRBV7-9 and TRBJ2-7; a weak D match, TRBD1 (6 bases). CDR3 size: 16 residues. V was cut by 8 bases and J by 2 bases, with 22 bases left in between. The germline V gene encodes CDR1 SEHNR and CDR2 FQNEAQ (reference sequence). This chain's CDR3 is CASQAGEPSIPYEQYF. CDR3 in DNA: TGTGCCAGCCAGGCAGGGGAACCCTCCATTCCCTACGAGCAGTACTTC. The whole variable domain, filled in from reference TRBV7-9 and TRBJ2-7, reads DTGVSQNPRHKITKRGQNVTFRCDPISEHNRLYWYRQTLGQGPEFLTYFQNEAQLEKSRLLSDRFSAERPKGSFSTLEIQRTEQGDSAMYLCASQAGEPSIPYEQYFGPGTRLTVT.

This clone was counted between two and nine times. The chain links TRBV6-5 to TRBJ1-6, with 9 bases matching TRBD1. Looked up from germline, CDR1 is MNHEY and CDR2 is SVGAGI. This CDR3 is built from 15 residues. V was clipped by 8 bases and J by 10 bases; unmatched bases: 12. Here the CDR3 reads CASGGTGQGRSPLHF. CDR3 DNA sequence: TGTGCCAGCGGCGGGACGGGACAGGGAAGATCACCCCTCCACTTT.

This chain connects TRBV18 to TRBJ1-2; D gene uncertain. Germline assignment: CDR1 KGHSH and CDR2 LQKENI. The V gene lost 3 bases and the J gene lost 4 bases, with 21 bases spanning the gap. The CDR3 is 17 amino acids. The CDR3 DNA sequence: TGTGCCAGCTCACCGGGGAGTGGACGTCTTCTCTCCTATGGCTACACCTTC. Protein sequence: CASSPGSGRLLSYGYTF.